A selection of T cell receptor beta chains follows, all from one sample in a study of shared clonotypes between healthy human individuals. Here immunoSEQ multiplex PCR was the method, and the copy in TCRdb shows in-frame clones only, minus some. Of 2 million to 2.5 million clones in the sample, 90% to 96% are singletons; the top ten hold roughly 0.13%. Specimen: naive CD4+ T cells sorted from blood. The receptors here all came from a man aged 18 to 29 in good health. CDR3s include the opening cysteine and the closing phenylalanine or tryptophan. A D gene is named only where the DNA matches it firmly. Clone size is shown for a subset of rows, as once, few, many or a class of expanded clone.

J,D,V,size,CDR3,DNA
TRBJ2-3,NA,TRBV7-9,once,CASSSNWGFGRTDTQYF,TGTGCCAGCAGCTCAAATTGGGGCTTCGGCAGAACAGATACGCAGTATTTT
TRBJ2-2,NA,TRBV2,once,CASSEARNTGELFF,TGTGCCAGCAGTGAAGCGAGGAACACCGGGGAGCTGTTTTTT
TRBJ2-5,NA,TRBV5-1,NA,CASGPGPQETQYF,TGCGCCAGCGGGCCGGGACCACAAGAGACCCAGTACTTC
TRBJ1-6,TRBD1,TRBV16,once,CASSQSRTGESSPLHF,TGTGCCAGCAGCCAATCGCGGACAGGGGAGAGCTCACCCCTCCACTTT
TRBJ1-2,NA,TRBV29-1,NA,CSVEGGGSPNYGYTF,TGCAGCGTTGAAGGAGGAGGGTCCCCCAACTATGGCTACACCTTC
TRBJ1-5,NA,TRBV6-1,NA,CASSDPLVGGPQHF,TGTGCCAGCAGTGACCCCCTCGTGGGGGGGCCCCAGCATTTT
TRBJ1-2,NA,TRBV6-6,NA,CASSYDSSGYTF,TGTGCCAGCAGTTACGACAGTAGTGGCTACACCTTC
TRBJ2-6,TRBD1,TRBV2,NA,CASSDRGPSLSGANVLTF,TGTGCCAGCAGCGACAGGGGGCCCTCACTCTCTGGGGCCAACGTCCTGACTTTC
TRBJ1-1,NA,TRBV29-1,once,CSVAVEGAFF,TGCAGTGTTGCGGTGGAGGGGGCTTTCTTT
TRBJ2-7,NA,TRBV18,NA,CASSPTATLSPYEQYF,TGTGCCAGCTCACCAACGGCGACCCTGTCGCCCTACGAGCAGTACTTC
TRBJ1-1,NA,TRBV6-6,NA,CASSPIQGGTEAFF,TGTGCCAGCAGTCCGATACAGGGTGGCACTGAAGCTTTCTTT
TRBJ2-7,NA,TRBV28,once,CASSYGTRAYEQYF,TGTGCCAGCAGTTACGGGACGAGAGCCTACGAGCAGTACTTC
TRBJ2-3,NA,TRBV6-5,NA,CASSWTDTQYF,TGTGCCAGCAGTTGGACAGATACGCAGTATTTT
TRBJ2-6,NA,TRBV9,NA,CASSVGGSNVLTF,TGTGCCAGCAGCGTAGGGGGTTCGAACGTCCTGACTTTC
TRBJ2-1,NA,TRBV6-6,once,CASSYGWAEQFF,TGTGCCAGCAGTTATGGGTGGGCCGAGCAGTTCTTC